This T cell receptor beta chain was captured by sequencing in a study of blood T cells in healthy people across ages. Then a second PCR, running roughly 6 to 11 cycles, was carried out with a sample-barcoded 5' primer and a J-beta primer mix. Each of the samples gave a minimum of 2.5 million paired-end reads that contained CDR3. In TCRdb, the 5' RACE reads were re-called with MiXCR into one record per CDR3 protein. Of hundreds of thousands of distinct CDR3 sequences in the sample, under 25% were seen once. Concerning this clonotype: The target antigen is unknown. A read error may produce the germline difference seen at one junction end.

The CDR3 is made up of 14 amino acids. Points from the study as a whole: Naive T cell percentage by flow cytometry tracked strongly with beta diversity. From one million sequenced T cells, diversity estimates were lower bounds. Whereas aged donors had fewer naive CD4+ cells, long-lived donors had more of them and higher diversity.

Sequencing input: blood. This chain uses TRBV12-3 or TRBV12-4 with TRBJ2-5, with 9 nucleotides matching TRBD2. The TCR comes from a man aged 70-80 years in good health. The CDR3 loop reads CVSSGTSFEETQYF. CDR3 nucleotides: TGTGTCAGCAGTGGGACTAGCTTCGAAGAGACCCAGTACTTC.